This entry concerns a single T cell receptor beta chain. TCRdb's table, derived via immunoSEQ multiplex PCR, lists solely in-frame clones and lacks some. Of 140,000 or so clones listed, roughly 87% are singletons. This CDR3 has 18 residues. The J segment lost 3 bases and the V segment lost 0 bases, leaving 10 bases of the junction unmatched. Germline V gene data show CDR1 as SGDLS and CDR2 as YYNGEE. This sample stems from a study of cytomegalovirus exposure and HLA in healthy donors. Sequenced input: PBMCs. J is TRBJ2-5 and V is TRBV9, with 11 nucleotides matching TRBD2. The sequence derives from a woman in her late teens or twenties in good health and CMV-seropositive. The CDR3, as DNA: TGTGCCAGCAGCGTAGGTAGTAGCGGGGGGGCACGGGAAGAGACCCAGTACTTC. Its translation is CASSVGSSGGAREETQYF.